These 2 T cell receptor beta chains were sequenced from one sample in a study of early T cells in non-severe SARS-CoV-2 infection. TCRdb reanalysed the 5' RACE reads using MiXCR and keeps one entry per CDR3 protein. The table has some 52,000 distinct CDR3 sequences, 8% seen once. The sample was whole blood. The receptors were sampled from an adult who was a healthcare worker with PCR-confirmed SARS-CoV-2 infection or an uninfected control (not recorded which).

This clonotype has just a few counts. The chain links TRBV27 to TRBJ2-1; tentative D call: TRBD2 (7 bases). The ends were cut back, 6 bases at V and 12 bases at J, with 18 bases in the middle. CDR1 is MNHEY and CDR2 is SMNVEV in the germline V gene (reference sequence). CDR3 length: 13 amino acids. CDR3 region: CASSLRGGGAQFF. In DNA, the CDR3 is TGTGCCAGCAGCCTACGGGGAGGGGGGGCGCAGTTCTTC.

This clonotype was observed many times. The chain links TRBV3-1 to TRBJ1-5; 9 positions match TRBD1. Germline V gene lookup returns CDR1 LGHDT and CDR2 YNNKEL (reference sequence). Trimming cost V 5 bases and J 2 bases; bases outside gene matches: 4. The CDR3 is 15 amino acids. CDR3 sequence (DNA): TGTGCCAGCAGCTGGGGACAGGGTGGCAATCAGCCCCAGCATTTT. Translated, it gives CASSWGQGGNQPQHF.